One and the same sample provided the 20 T cell receptor beta chains below, sequenced in a study of blood T cell repertoires in COVID-19. Profiling relied on immunoSEQ multiplex PCR, and the TCRdb table lists in-frame clones only, not all of them. The sample lists under 300,000 clones, about 90% occurring once. The sample consisted of peripheral blood. All receptors come from a man aged 25 to 40 with COVID-19, enrolled during active disease.

This chain links TRBV18 with TRBJ2-3; D possibly corresponds to TRBD1 (5 bases). V lost 1 base, J lost 5 bases, and 16 bases lay in between. Germline V gives CDR1 KGHSH, CDR2 LQKENI. The CDR3 has 16 amino acids. CDR3 bases: TGTGCCAGCTCACCACGCCAACTCAGCCAGGGAGATACGCAGTATTTT. Protein sequence: CASSPRQLSQGDTQYF.

The chain couples TRBV6-5 to TRBJ1-5, with TRBD1 identical over 8 bases. The CDR3 sequence is 14 residues long. Germline lookup yields CDR1 MNHEY and CDR2 SVGAGI. V dropped 3 bases and J dropped 7; count of bases not matched to a gene: 5. In DNA, the CDR3 is TGTGCCAGCAGTTATGTGGACAGGGTGCAGCCCCAGCATTTT. Protein sequence: CASSYVDRVQPQHF.

The rearrangement links TRBV6-1 to TRBJ2-7; perhaps TRBD2 as D (5 bases). Looked up from germline, CDR1 is MNHNS and CDR2 is SASEGT. The CDR3 is 17 residues long. Trimming removed 2 bases at V and 4 bases at J, with 21 bases between. CDR3 in DNA: TGTGCCAGCAGTGAACTAATAGGACGGGGAATGGTATACGAGCAGTACTTC. Translated: CASSELIGRGMVYEQYF.

The rearrangement joins TRBV11-2 to TRBJ1-2; TRBD1 is a possible D gene (5 bases). Trimming pared 5 bases from V and 8 bases from J, leaving 18 bases between. CDR3 size: 14 residues. Germline CDR1 and CDR2: SGHAT and FQNNGV. DNA of the CDR3: TGTGCCAGCAGCCCCGGGGGTACGAAACCCGGCTACACCTTC. Protein product: CASSPGGTKPGYTF.

The chain joins TRBV2 to TRBJ2-4; D not certain. Germline assignment: CDR1 SNHLY and CDR2 FYNNEI. The CDR3 totals 15 residues. V lost 6 bases and J 4 bases, leaving 16 bases between the germline ends. The DNA for the CDR3 is TGTGCCAGCAGGGTAGAGGCTGCCGGAAAAAACATTCAGTACTTC. Amino acid sequence: CASRVEAAGKNIQYF.

The chain carries TRBV30 and TRBJ1-5, with D perhaps TRBD1 (5 bases). Trimming shortened V by 0 bases and J by 6 bases, and 18 bases separated the two germline ends. This CDR3 is 16 amino acids long. CDR1 is GTSNPN and CDR2 is SVGIG in the germline V gene (reference sequence). DNA for the CDR3: TGTGCCTGGAGTGTGTCCGGGACTTTTGGGTTTCAGCCCCAGCATTTT. Translating gives CAWSVSGTFGFQPQHF.

This chain connects TRBV13 to TRBJ1-2; no firm D call. The germline gives CDR1 PRHDT, CDR2 FYEKMQ (reference sequence). V was pared by 0 bases and J by 4 bases, with 15 bases between. The CDR3 sequence is 16 residues long. As DNA, the CDR3 is TGTGCCAGCAGCTTAGGCTACGAGGTAATACGCTATGGCTACACCTTC. Its translation is CASSLGYEVIRYGYTF. Full variable domain (rest looked up from reference TRBV13 and TRBJ1-2): AAGVIQSPRHLIKEKRETATLKCYPIPRHDTVYWYQQGPGQDPQFLISFYEKMQSDKGSIPDRFSAQQFSDYHSELNMSSLELGDSALYFCASSLGYEVIRYGYTFGSGTRLTVV.

The chain carries TRBV7-9 and TRBJ2-3; maybe TRBD2 (6 bases). From germline, CDR1 is SEHNR and CDR2 FQNEAQ (reference sequence). This CDR3 has 12 amino acids. Trimming removed 11 bases from V and 4 bases from J, with 13 bases in between. The CDR3 sequence: CAAPEGPDTQYF. The CDR3 bases are TGTGCCGCCCCGGAGGGACCAGATACGCAGTATTTT.

The chain combines TRBV27 with TRBJ1-2; 8 bases fit TRBD1. V was pared by 4 bases and J by 8 bases, with 12 bases of the junction left unmatched. Germline CDR1 is MNHEY and CDR2 is SMNVEV (reference sequence). The CDR3 is 15 amino acids. CDR3 in DNA: TGTGCCAGCAGTTCCCACCCAACAGGGGGTCACGGCTACACCTTC. Translating it yields CASSSHPTGGHGYTF.

The chain employs TRBV11-2 and TRBJ2-5; D ambiguous. Germline CDR1 is SGHAT and CDR2 is FQNNGV. The CDR3 is 14 residues long. Trimming shortened V by 2 bases and J by 4 bases, and 11 bases separated the two germline ends. The CDR3 bases are TGTGCCAGCAGCTTAAATTATGGCGGAGAGACCCAGTACTTC. Translated, it gives CASSLNYGGETQYF.

The CDR3 sequence: CASSVTTPPNEQYF. CDR3 DNA sequence: TGTGCCAGCAGTGTAACGACACCCCCGAACGAGCAGTACTTC. The V call is TRBV2, the J call TRBJ2-7; D uncertain. The CDR3 is 14 amino acids. V lost 4 bases, J lost 5 bases, and 15 bases lay in between. Germline loops: CDR1 SNHLY, CDR2 FYNNEI.

The CDR3 coding sequence is TGCGCCAGCAGCTCAGGAGCGGGGGGGGAAGTGAGCACAGATACGCAGTATTTT. Encoded protein: CASSSGAGGEVSTDTQYF. The chain couples TRBV10-1 to TRBJ2-3; 10 nucleotides agree with TRBD2. CDR3 size: 18 residues. Germline CDR1 and CDR2: WNHNN and SYGVQD (reference sequence). V lost 6 bases, J lost 0 bases, and 12 bases stayed unmatched.

The chain has TRBV4-1 and TRBJ1-1; D is perhaps TRBD1 (5 bases). The V end lost 4 bases, the J end lost 3 bases, and 12 bases lay between the germline ends. The CDR3 length is 14 residues. Germline CDR1 and CDR2: MGHRA and YSYEKL. The CDR3 loop reads CASSRGGDDTEAFF. For the CDR3, the DNA is TGCGCCAGCAGCCGAGGAGGGGACGACACTGAAGCTTTCTTT.

The rearrangement joins TRBV15 to TRBJ1-6, with D hard to call. This CDR3 has 15 residues. V was cut by 3 bases and J by 3 bases, with 9 bases left in between. Germline CDR1 is LNHNV and CDR2 is YYDKDF (reference sequence). The CDR3: CATSSKQDYNSPLHF. CDR3 coding DNA: TGTGCCACCAGCAGTAAGCAGGACTATAATTCACCCCTCCACTTT.

This clone has just one count. The chain has TRBV5-1 and TRBJ2-5; D unresolved. Trimming shortened V by 0 bases and J by 0 bases, and 6 bases separated the two germline ends. The germline V gene encodes CDR1 SGHRS and CDR2 YFSETQ. This CDR3 is 14 amino acids long. CDR3 bases: TGCGCCAGCAGCTTGGGTGCAGACCAAGAGACCCAGTACTTC. It is translated as CASSLGADQETQYF.

The chain links TRBV5-1 to TRBJ2-1, with 8 nucleotides matching TRBD2. With 7 bases clipped from V and 7 bases from J, the junction kept 10 bases outside the gene matches. The CDR3 has 14 amino acids. Germline CDR1 and CDR2: SGHRS and YFSETQ. The chain's CDR3 is CASAAGDQRNEQFF. The DNA for the CDR3 is TGCGCCAGCGCAGCGGGGGACCAACGGAATGAGCAGTTCTTC.

This chain links TRBV19 with TRBJ2-7, with D uncertain. Trimming shortened V by 4 bases and J by 0 bases, and 10 bases separated the two germline ends. The CDR3 contains 14 residues. CDR1 and CDR2 from the germline V gene are LNHDA and SQIVND (reference sequence). CDR3 region: CASSRGGSSYEQYF. The CDR3 DNA is TGTGCCAGTAGTAGAGGCGGTAGCTCCTACGAGCAGTACTTC.

This rearrangement joins TRBV4-1 to TRBJ2-2; the match to TRBD2 covers 9 bases. Germline loops: CDR1 MGHRA, CDR2 YSYEKL. The CDR3 loop spans 14 amino acids. V gave up 5 bases and J gave up 8 bases; unmatched junction bases: 6. CDR3 region: CASSGGLALGELFF. CDR3 coding DNA: TGCGCCAGCAGCGGGGGACTAGCTCTAGGGGAGCTGTTTTTT.

The V gene is TRBV4-1, the J gene TRBJ2-7; 9 bases line up with TRBD2. J was trimmed by 0 bases and V by 1 base; bases with no gene match: 10. Germline V gives CDR1 MGHRA, CDR2 YSYEKL. The CDR3 is 18 amino acids. The CDR3 nucleotides are TGCGCCAGCAGCCAAGGACCTCCCCGCGGGGGGGACTCCTACGAGCAGTACTTC. This codes for CASSQGPPRGGDSYEQYF.

The J gene is TRBJ1-5, the V gene TRBV4-2, with 9 positions matching TRBD1. The length of the CDR3 is 18 residues. From germline, CDR1 is LGHNA and CDR2 YNFKEQ. Trimming at V came to 4 bases and at J to 6 bases, leaving 16 bases not matched to a gene. CDR3 nucleotides: TGTGCCAGCAGCCCGAGCATGGGGACAGGGAAGGTTGGTCAGCCCCAGCATTTT. Translating it yields CASSPSMGTGKVGQPQHF.